The clone carrying this T cell receptor delta chain has a handful of counts. TCRdb's protein for this DNA is that of a much larger clone and differs from the translation at residue 10, likely a read error; the protein shown is the DNA translation. The entry originates in a study of gamma-delta T cells after stem cell transplantation. TCRdb re-identified clones in the RT-PCR reads via CATT. The data hold 1,300 to 1,500 delta-chain clones, with around 14% observed a single time. Sequencing was done on a sample of gamma-delta T cells. The clonotype originates from a human donor. It is not recorded whose cells these are; they may come from a transplant donor.

CDR3 sequence reads: CACDTVLGASVTDKLIF. As DNA, the CDR3 is TGTGCCTGTGACACCGTACTGGGGGCCTCGGTCACCGATAAACTCATCTTT. The chain couples TRDV2 to TRDJ1, with 8 nucleotides matching TRDD3. In germline, CDR1 is GEAIGNYY, CDR2 EKD. V shed 0 bases, J shed 1 base, and the junction held 9 bases outside the gene matches. The length of the CDR3 is 17 residues.